This T cell receptor beta chain originates from a study of lymphopenia after photon versus proton radiotherapy. Whole-study results and caveats: Only patients who died were analyzed for survival; proton advantage is unproven. Under photons, naive T cells and diversity fell while effector/memory populations rose. Post-nadir diversity loss with photons came from oligoclonal expansion, particularly CD8+ Temra cells. In patients who died, overall survival fell as post-nadir TCR diversity dropped more.

The CDR3 extends over 18 amino acids. Per germline, CDR1 SGDLS and CDR2 YYNGEE. The junction had 13 bases not matched to a gene; V was cut back by 3 bases and J by 2 bases. Method: immunoSEQ multiplex PCR; TCRdb's copy keeps in-frame clones and lacks some. The table includes 55,000 to 70,000 clones, roughly 92% detected once. A note on this clone: As yet, its antigen is unknown.

The specimen was peripheral blood, collected from a patient treated with photon-based radiotherapy. This sequence joins TRBV9 and TRBJ2-7; 11 bases map to TRBD2. This sequence originates from a woman aged 40 to 50 with cholangiocarcinoma. CDR3 loop: CASSAVLGTSGVAYEQYF. DNA for the CDR3: TGTGCCAGCAGCGCCGTCCTAGGGACTAGCGGAGTAGCCTACGAGCAGTACTTC.